Here is one T cell receptor (beta chain) with its context. The sample comes from a study of cytomegalovirus exposure and HLA in healthy donors. The PCR was carried out with 60 Vbeta primers and 13 Jbeta primers. The repertoire was sequenced with immunoSEQ multiplex PCR; TCRdb's copy has only in-frame clones and lacks some. The repertoire holds 50,000 or so clones, with around 70% as singletons. In germline, CDR1 is MGHRA, CDR2 YSYEKL. V was pared by 0 bases and J by 3 bases, with 18 bases of the junction left unmatched. CDR3 length equals 21 residues. This TCR came from a woman aged 50 to 60 in good health and CMV-seronegative. The chain carries TRBV4-1 and TRBJ2-3; TRBD2 agrees at 10 bases. The sample consisted of PBMCs. The DNA for the CDR3 is TGCGCCAGCAGCCAAGATTGGAAAGAAGCGGGGGGGCCAAGGTTGACAGATACGCAGTATTTT. It specifies CASSQDWKEAGGPRLTDTQYF.